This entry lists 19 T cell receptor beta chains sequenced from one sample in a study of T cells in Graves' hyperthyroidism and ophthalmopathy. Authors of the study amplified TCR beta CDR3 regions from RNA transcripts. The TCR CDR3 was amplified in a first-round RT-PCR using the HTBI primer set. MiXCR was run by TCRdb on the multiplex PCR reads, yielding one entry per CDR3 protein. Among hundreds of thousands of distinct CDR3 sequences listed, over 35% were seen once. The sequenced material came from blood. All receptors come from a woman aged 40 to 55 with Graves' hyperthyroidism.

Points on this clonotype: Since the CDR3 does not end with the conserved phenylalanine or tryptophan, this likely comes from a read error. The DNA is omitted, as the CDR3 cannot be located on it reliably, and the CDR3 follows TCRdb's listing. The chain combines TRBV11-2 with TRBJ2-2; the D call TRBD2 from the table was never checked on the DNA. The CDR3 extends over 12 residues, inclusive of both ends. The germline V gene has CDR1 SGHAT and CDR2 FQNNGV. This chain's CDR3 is CASSLGGLAGGL.

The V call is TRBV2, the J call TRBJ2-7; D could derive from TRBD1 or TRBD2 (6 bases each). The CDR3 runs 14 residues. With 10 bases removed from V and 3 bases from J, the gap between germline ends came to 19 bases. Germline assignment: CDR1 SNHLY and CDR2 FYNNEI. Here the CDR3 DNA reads TGTGCCACCGATGGTGCGGGGACAAACTACGAGCAGTACTTC. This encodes CATDGAGTNYEQYF.

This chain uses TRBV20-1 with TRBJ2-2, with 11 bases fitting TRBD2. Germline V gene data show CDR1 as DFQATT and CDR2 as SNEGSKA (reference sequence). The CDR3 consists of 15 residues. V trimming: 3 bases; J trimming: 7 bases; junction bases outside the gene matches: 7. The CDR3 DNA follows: TGCAGTGCTAGGCCGACTAGCGGGGATAGCGGGGAGCTGTTTTTT. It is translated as CSARPTSGDSGELFF.

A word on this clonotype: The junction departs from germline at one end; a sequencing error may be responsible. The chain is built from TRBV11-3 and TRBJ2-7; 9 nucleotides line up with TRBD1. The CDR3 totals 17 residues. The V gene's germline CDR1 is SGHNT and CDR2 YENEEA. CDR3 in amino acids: CAGSLAGPGQGNYEQYF. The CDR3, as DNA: TGTGCCGGCAGCTTAGCCGGACCGGGACAGGGTAACTACGAGCAGTACTTC. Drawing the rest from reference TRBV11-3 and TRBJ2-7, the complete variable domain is EAGVVQSPRYKIIEKKQPVAFWCNPISGHNTLYWYLQNLGQGPELLIRYENEEAVDDSQLPKDRFSAERLKGVDSTLKIQPAELGDSAVYLCAGSLAGPGQGNYEQYFGPGTRLTVT.

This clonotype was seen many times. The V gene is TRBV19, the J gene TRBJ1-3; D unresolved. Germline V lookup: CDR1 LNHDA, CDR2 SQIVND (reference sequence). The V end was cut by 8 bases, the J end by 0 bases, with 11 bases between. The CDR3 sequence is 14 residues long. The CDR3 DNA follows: TGTGCCAGTCGCCAGTTACGCTCTGGAAACACCATATATTTT. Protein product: CASRQLRSGNTIYF.

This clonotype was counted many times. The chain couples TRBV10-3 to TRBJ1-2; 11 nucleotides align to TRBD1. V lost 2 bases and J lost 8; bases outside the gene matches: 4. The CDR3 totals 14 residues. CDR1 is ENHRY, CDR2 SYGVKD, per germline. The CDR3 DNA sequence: TGTGCCATCAGTGAGCCGGACAGGGGGCGAGGCTACACCTTC. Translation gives CAISEPDRGRGYTF.

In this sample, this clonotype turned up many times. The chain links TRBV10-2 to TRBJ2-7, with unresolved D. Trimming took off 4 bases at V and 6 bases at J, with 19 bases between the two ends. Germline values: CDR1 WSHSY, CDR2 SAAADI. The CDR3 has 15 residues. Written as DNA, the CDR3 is TGCGCCAGCAGTGTGGGTCACGCAGTGGCCGGCGAGCAGTACTTC. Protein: CASSVGHAVAGEQYF.

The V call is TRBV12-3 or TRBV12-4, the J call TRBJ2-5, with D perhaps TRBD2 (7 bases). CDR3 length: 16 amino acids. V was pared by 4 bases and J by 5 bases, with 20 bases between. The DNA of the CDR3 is TGTGCCAGCAGTTCATTAGGGGGGGGCGCGGGGGAGACCCAGTACTTC. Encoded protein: CASSSLGGGAGETQYF.

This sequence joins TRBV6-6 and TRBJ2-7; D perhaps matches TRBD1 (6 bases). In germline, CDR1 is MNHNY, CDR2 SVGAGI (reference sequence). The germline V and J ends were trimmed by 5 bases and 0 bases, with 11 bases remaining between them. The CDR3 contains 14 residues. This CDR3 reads CASSGRDTSYEQYF. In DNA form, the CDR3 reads TGTGCCAGCAGTGGCCGGGACACCTCCTACGAGCAGTACTTC.

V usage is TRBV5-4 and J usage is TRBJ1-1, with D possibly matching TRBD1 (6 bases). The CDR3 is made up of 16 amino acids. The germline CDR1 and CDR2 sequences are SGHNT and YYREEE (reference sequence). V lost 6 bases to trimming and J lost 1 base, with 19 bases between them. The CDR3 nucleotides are TGTGCCAGCAACCTGGGAGGGGGGCACGGGAACACTGAAGCTTTCTTT. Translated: CASNLGGGHGNTEAFF. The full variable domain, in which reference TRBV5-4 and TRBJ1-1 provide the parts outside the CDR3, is ETGVTQSPTHLIKTRGQQVTLRCSSQSGHNTVSWYQQALGQGPQFIFQYYREEENGRGNFPPRFSGLQFPNYSSELNVNALELDDSALYLCASNLGGGHGNTEAFFGQGTRLTVV.

The DNA of the CDR3 is TGTGCCAGCAGCTTAACTCTTAGGACAGGGCCTGAAAAACTGTTTTTT. As protein: CASSLTLRTGPEKLFF. V and J are TRBV7-9 and TRBJ1-4, with TRBD1 identical over 8 bases. This CDR3 is 16 amino acids long. The junction had 9 bases not matched to a gene; V was cut back by 2 bases and J by 7 bases. Germline V CDR1 and CDR2: SEHNR, FQNEAQ (reference sequence).

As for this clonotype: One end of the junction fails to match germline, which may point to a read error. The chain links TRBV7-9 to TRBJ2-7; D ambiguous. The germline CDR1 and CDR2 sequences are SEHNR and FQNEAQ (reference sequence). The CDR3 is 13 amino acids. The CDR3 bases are TGTGCCGGCAGCTTAAGTCTCTACGCAGGGCAGTACTTC. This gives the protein CAGSLSLYAGQYF.

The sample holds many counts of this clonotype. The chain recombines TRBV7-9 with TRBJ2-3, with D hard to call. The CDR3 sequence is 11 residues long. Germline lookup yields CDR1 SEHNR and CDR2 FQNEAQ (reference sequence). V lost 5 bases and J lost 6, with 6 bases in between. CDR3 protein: CASSITDTQYF. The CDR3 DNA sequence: TGTGCCAGCAGCATAACCGATACGCAGTATTTT.

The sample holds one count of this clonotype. CDR3 sequence: CSAVSGTGEAQPQHF. CDR3 in DNA: TGCAGTGCCGTATCCGGGACAGGGGAGGCTCAGCCCCAGCATTTT. This chain uses TRBV20-1 with TRBJ1-5; 10 bases match TRBD1. Losses at the gene ends were 6 bases for V and 6 bases for J; bases not matched to a gene: 11. CDR3 size: 15 residues. Germline values: CDR1 DFQATT, CDR2 SNEGSKA (reference sequence).

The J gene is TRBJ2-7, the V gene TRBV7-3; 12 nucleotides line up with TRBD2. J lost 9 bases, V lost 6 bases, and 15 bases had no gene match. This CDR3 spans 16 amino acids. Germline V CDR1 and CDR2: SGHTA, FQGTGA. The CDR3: CASRPQASGGAARQYF. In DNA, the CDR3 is TGTGCCAGCAGACCCCAGGCTAGCGGGGGGGCCGCTAGGCAGTACTTC.

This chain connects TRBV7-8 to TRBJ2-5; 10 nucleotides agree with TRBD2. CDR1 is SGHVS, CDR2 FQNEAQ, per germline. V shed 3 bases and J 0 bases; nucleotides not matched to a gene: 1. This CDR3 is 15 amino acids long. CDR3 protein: CASSFSGGYQETQYF. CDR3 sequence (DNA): TGTGCCAGCAGCTTTAGCGGGGGGTACCAAGAGACCCAGTACTTC.

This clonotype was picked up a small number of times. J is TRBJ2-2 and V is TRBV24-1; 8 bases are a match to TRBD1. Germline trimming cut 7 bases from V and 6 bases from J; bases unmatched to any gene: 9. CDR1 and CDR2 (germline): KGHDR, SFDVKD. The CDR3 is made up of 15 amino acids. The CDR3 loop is CATSRGQGWAGELFF. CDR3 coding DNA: TGTGCCACCAGCCGTGGACAGGGTTGGGCCGGGGAGCTGTTTTTT.

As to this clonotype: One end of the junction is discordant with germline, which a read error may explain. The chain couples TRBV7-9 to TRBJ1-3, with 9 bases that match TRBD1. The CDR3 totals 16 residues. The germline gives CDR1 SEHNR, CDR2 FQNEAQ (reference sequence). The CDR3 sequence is CAGSFRQGDGGNTIYF. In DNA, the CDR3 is TGTGCCGGCAGCTTCCGACAGGGGGATGGTGGAAACACCATATATTTT.

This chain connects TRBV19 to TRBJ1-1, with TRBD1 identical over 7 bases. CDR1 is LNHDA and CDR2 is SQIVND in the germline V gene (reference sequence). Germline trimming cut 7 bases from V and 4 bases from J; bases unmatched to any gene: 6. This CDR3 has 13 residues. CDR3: CASTPPGGTEAFF. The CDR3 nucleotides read TGTGCCAGTACCCCCCCAGGGGGCACTGAAGCTTTCTTT.